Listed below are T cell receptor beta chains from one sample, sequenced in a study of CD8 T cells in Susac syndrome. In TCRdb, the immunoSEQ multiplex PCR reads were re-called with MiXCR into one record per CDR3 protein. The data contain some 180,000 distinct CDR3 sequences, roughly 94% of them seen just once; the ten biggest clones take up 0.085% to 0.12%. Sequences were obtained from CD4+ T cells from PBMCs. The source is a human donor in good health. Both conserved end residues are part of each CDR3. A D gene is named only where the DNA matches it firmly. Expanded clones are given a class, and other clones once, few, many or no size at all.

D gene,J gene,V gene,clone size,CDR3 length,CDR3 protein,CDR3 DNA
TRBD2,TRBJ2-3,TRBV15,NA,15,CATGASGRVTDTQYF,TGTGCCACCGGGGCTAGCGGGAGGGTCACAGATACGCAGTATTTT
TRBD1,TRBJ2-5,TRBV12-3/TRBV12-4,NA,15,CASDTNRGLRETQYF,TGTGCCAGCGATACCAACAGGGGGCTTAGGGAGACCCAGTACTTC
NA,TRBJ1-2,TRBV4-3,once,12,CASSTPRGGYTF,TGCGCCAGCAGCACACCCAGGGGAGGCTACACCTTC
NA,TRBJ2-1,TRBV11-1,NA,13,CASSFSGFNEQFF,TGTGCCAGCAGCTTTTCAGGGTTCAATGAGCAGTTCTTC
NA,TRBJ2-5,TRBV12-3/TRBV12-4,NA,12,CASSLWVETQYF,TGTGCCAGCAGTTTATGGGTGGAGACCCAGTACTTC
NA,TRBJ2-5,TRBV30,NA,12,CAWSVAGETQYF,TGTGCCTGGAGTGTAGCGGGAGAGACCCAGTACTTC
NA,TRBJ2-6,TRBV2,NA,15,CASSDWDSGANVLTF,TGTGCCAGCAGTGATTGGGACTCTGGGGCCAACGTCCTGACTTTC
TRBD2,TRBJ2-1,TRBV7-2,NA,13,CASSRTSNNEQFF,TGTGCCAGCAGCCGGACTAGCAACAATGAGCAGTTCTTC
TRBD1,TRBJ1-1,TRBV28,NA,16,CASSHLGQGFNTEAFF,TGTGCCAGCAGCCATCTCGGACAGGGGTTCAACACTGAAGCTTTCTTT
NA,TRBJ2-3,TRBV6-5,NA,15,CASGAGLPGTDTQYF,TGTGCCAGCGGAGCGGGCCTCCCCGGCACAGATACGCAGTATTTT
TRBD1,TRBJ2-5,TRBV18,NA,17,CASSPGQGDSRLETQYF,TGTGCCAGCTCACCGGGCCAGGGGGACAGTCGTCTGGAGACCCAGTACTTC
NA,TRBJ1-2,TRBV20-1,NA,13,CSASAGVNYGYTF,TGCAGTGCTAGCGCAGGGGTTAACTATGGCTACACCTTC
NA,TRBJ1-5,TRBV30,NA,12,CAWSVGSQPQHF,TGTGCCTGGAGTGTAGGCAGTCAGCCCCAGCATTTT
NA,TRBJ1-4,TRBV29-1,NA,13,CSAGPRLGEKLFF,TGCAGCGCGGGGCCCCGACTAGGGGAAAAACTGTTTTTT
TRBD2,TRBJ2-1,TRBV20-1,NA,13,CSALLAGVNEQFF,TGCAGTGCTTTACTAGCGGGAGTGAATGAGCAGTTCTTC
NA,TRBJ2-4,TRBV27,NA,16,CASSPKDQFTKNIQYF,TGTGCCAGCAGCCCGAAGGACCAATTTACCAAAAACATTCAGTACTTC
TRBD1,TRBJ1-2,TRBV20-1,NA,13,CSARTGSNYGYTF,TGCAGTGCTCGGACAGGATCTAACTATGGCTACACCTTC